This T cell receptor (beta chain) came from a study of blood T cells in healthy people across ages. The draw of peripheral blood yielded approximately 11 milliliters from each donor. Primed by a sample-barcoded 5' primer and a J-beta primer mix, a second PCR proceeded for roughly 7 to 12 cycles. TCRdb ran MiXCR on the 5' RACE reads and lists one entry per CDR3 protein. This table has about 1.4 million distinct CDR3 sequences, approximately 63% appearing once. This clonotype has only one observation. Trimming shortened V by 5 bases and J by 10 bases, and 15 bases separated the two germline ends. CDR1 is DFQATT, CDR2 SNEGSKA, per germline (reference sequence). The CDR3 has 13 amino acids.

This sequence joins TRBV20-1 and TRBJ1-6, with unresolved D. The sample taken for sequencing was blood. The TCR was taken from a man aged 18 to 29 in good health. Here the CDR3 reads CSAAAQTWSPLHF. The CDR3 nucleotides are TGCAGTGCTGCGGCCCAAACCTGGTCACCCCTCCACTTT.